This T cell receptor (beta chain) came from a study of blood T cell repertoires in COVID-19. Study context: Sources were T cells, B-cell-depleted T cells, or PBMCs; the material itself was cDNA or gDNA.

Generated by immunoSEQ multiplex PCR, the TCRdb table keeps only in-frame clones and is missing some. The repertoire holds about 250,000 clones, around 88% seen once, with around 6.5% in the top ten. The CDR3 consists of 14 residues. Germline lookup yields CDR1 MNHEY and CDR2 SVGAGI. With 2 bases clipped from V and 8 bases from J, the junction kept 8 bases outside the gene matches. Patients from Seattle were sampled longitudinally, starting during active infection. Sequences were obtained from peripheral blood. This sequence originates from a woman aged 25 to 45 with COVID-19, enrolled during active disease. This sequence joins TRBV6-5 and TRBJ1-1, with 7 bases that match TRBD1. CDR3 amino acids: CASSYDREGREAFF. CDR3 DNA sequence: TGTGCCAGCAGTTACGACAGGGAAGGGCGGGAAGCTTTCTTT.